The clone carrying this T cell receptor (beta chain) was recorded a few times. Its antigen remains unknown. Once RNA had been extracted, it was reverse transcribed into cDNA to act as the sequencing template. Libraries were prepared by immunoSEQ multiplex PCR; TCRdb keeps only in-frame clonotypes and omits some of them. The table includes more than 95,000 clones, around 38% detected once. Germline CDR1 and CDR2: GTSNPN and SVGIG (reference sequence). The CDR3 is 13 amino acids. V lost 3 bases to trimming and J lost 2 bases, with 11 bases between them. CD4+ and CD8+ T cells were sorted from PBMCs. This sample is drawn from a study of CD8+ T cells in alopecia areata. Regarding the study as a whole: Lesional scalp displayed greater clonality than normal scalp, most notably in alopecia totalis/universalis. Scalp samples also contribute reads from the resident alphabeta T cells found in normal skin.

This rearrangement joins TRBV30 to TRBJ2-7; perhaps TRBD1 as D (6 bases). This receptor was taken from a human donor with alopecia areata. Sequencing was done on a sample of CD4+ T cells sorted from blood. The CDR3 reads CAWSRTDTYEQYF. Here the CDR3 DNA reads TGTGCCTGGAGCCGGACAGATACCTACGAGCAGTACTTC.